The sequence of this T cell receptor beta chain was determined in a study of PD-L1 blockade in urothelial cancer. Time point indicated: pretreatment peripheral blood. Profiling relied on immunoSEQ multiplex PCR, and the TCRdb table lists in-frame clones only, not all of them. This table has roughly 39,000 clones, 80% to 95% appearing once. Germline V gene sequence: CDR1 SEHNR, CDR2 FQNEAQ (reference sequence). The ends were cut back, 5 bases at V and 2 bases at J, with 10 bases in the middle. The CDR3 totals 13 residues. The chain couples TRBV7-9 to TRBJ2-7; D remains unclear. The TCR was taken from a woman in her sixties or seventies with urothelial cancer. This specimen consisted of PBMCs, obtained around atezolizumab (anti-PD-L1) treatment. CDR3 protein: CASSNPAAYEQYF. CDR3 coding DNA: TGTGCCAGCAGCAATCCTGCGGCCTACGAGCAGTACTTC.